This T cell receptor (beta chain) originates from a study of blood T cell repertoires in COVID-19. With 8 bases clipped from V and 5 bases from J, the junction kept 9 bases outside the gene matches. The CDR3 is made up of 14 amino acids. Germline CDR1 is MNHEY and CDR2 is SVGAGI. Only in-frame clones appear in the TCRdb table, and some are missing; sequencing was by immunoSEQ multiplex PCR. The table records some 180,000 clones, about 80% of them present only once. Sequencing was performed on peripheral blood. The V and J genes are TRBV6-5 and TRBJ2-5, with TRBD1 identical over 9 bases. This clonotype was obtained from a human donor in a cohort sampled during active COVID-19. The CDR3 DNA is TGTGCCAGCCGAAGGGACAGGGATACGGAGACCCAGTACTTC. Its protein is CASRRDRDTETQYF.